This TCR beta chain was documented in a study of cytomegalovirus exposure and HLA in healthy donors. Looking at the study overall: Some 180 million T cells yielded 117 million unique TCR beta sequences in earlier analysis. Findings and caveats of the study: Later analysis associated a missense DCLRE1C variant with TCR beta V- and J-gene trimming. There were several of the most significant clusters that appeared linked to common viral pathogens in a later analysis. Presence/absence analyses supposed approximately even sequencing depth among donors.

Trimming at V came to 4 bases and at J to 7 bases, leaving 7 bases not matched to a gene. The CDR3 sequence is 15 residues long. Looked up from germline, CDR1 is SGHRS and CDR2 is YFSETQ. Amplification used 60 Vbeta primers and 13 Jbeta primers. Data came from immunoSEQ multiplex PCR; TCRdb stores just in-frame clones and leaves some out. Of around 120,000 clones listed, about 70% were seen once; the top ten hold about 3%. On this clone itself: Its target is not known.

The sample comprised PBMCs. This TCR came from a woman in her sixties or seventies in good health and CMV-seropositive. The J gene is TRBJ2-2, the V gene TRBV5-1, with 10 bases aligning to TRBD1. CDR3 region: CASSPGTGAGGELFF. Written as DNA, the CDR3 is TGCGCCAGCAGCCCCGGGACAGGGGCGGGCGGGGAGCTGTTTTTT.